This T cell receptor (beta chain) emerged from a study of regulatory T cells in long-lasting Graves disease. The sample's time point: newly diagnosed GD, antithyroid drugs for less than 3 months. The TCR library was prepared using RNA isolated from PBMCs. On this clonotype itself: A far larger clone is a single base away, which makes a read error likely.

Trimming cost V 7 bases and J 10 bases, with 14 bases left between them. The CDR3 is 12 amino acids. Germline values: CDR1 SGHAT, CDR2 FQNNGV. Sequencing libraries for TCR beta were prepared with iRepertoire HTBI primers and Arm-PCR of CDR3 regions. TCRdb fed the multiplex PCR reads into MiXCR, producing one record per CDR3 protein. The profile shows 530,000 or so distinct CDR3 sequences, roughly 13% of them singletons. The same sample was also used in a study of T cells in Graves' hyperthyroidism and ophthalmopathy.

Sequencing was performed on peripheral blood mononuclear cells (PBMCs), taken at new diagnosis, from a patient treated with antithyroid drugs. The V call is TRBV11-2, the J call TRBJ2-1, with D unclear. The sequence came from a man aged 25-45 years with Graves disease. The CDR3 spells CASTYFSGEQFF. CDR3 DNA: TGTGCCAGCACCTACTTCTCTGGCGAGCAGTTCTTC.